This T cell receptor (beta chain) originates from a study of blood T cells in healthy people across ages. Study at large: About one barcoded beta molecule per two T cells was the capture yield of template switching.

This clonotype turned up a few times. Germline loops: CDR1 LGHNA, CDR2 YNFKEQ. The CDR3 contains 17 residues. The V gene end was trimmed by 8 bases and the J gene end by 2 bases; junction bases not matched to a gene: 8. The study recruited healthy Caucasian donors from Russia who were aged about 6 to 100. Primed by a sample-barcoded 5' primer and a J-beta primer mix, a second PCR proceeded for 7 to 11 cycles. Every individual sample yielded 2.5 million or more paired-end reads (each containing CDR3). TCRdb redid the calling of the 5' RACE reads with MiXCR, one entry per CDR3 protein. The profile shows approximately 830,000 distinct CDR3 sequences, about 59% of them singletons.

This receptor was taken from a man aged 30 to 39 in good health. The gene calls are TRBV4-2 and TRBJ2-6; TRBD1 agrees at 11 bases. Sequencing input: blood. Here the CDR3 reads CASVSGQGVPGANVLTF. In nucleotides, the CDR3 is TGTGCCAGCGTCTCGGGACAGGGGGTACCTGGGGCCAACGTCCTGACTTTC.